The rows below give T cell receptor beta chains drawn from one sample of a study of shared clonotypes between healthy human individuals. Some clones are missing from TCRdb's copy, which holds only in-frame ones; the method was immunoSEQ multiplex PCR. There are nearly 1,000,000 clones in the sample; approximately 76% occur only once, and about 1.5% lies in the top ten. The source material was memory CD4+ T cells sorted from blood. Every receptor here comes from a man aged 18 to 29 in good health. Both conserved end residues are part of each CDR3. A D gene is named only where the DNA matches it firmly. Some rows have no size entry. The others give once, few or many, or a class for an expanded clone.

V gene	J gene	clone size	D gene	CDR3 DNA	CDR3 protein
TRBV7-2	TRBJ2-2	NA	NA	TGTGCCAGCAGCCGGGACGCTAACACCGGGGAGCTGTTTTTT	CASSRDANTGELFF
TRBV14	TRBJ1-2	NA	NA	TGTGCCAACCCGATGATGGGACCCCCTATATTTGGCTACACCTTC	CANPMMGPPIFGYTF
TRBV18	TRBJ1-6	NA	NA	TGTGCCAGCTCACCACGGCAGGCCGATAATTCACCCCTCCACTTT	CASSPRQADNSPLHF
TRBV5-1	TRBJ1-1	NA	NA	TGCGCCAGCAGCCTGGACGTCCAAAAGAACACTGAAGCTTTCTTT	CASSLDVQKNTEAFF
TRBV5-1	TRBJ2-1	NA	NA	TGCGCCAGCAGCTTGGTTGGCGAAGCTGAGCAGTTCTTC	CASSLVGEAEQFF
TRBV27	TRBJ2-2	once	NA	TGTGCCAGCCAAAAAGGGGGGGCCGGGGAGCTGTTTTTT	CASQKGGAGELFF
TRBV7-2	TRBJ2-6	NA	TRBD1	TGTGCCAGCAGCTTAAGGGGACAGGGGGCCCTATCTGGGGCCAACGTCCTGACTTTC	CASSLRGQGALSGANVLTF
TRBV11-1	TRBJ1-1	NA	NA	TGTGCCAGCAGCGACAGTCGTCAGGGGAAGGCTGAAGCTTTCTTT	CASSDSRQGKAEAFF
TRBV7-2	TRBJ2-1	NA	TRBD1	TGTGCCAGCAGTCGTATCGATCAGTTTAACAGAGGGGGCGATGAGCAGTTCTTC	CASSRIDQFNRGGDEQFF
TRBV5-1	TRBJ2-7	NA	NA	TGTGCCAGCAGCCACGGACAGACCTACGAGCAGTACTTC	CASSHGQTYEQYF
TRBV5-1	TRBJ1-3	NA	NA	TGCGCCAGCAGCTTGGCTTCGTACTCTGGAAACACCATATATTTT	CASSLASYSGNTIYF
TRBV27	TRBJ2-3	NA	NA	TGTGCCAGCAGTTCCGGCGCAGGGCCTACCACAGATACGCAGTATTTT	CASSSGAGPTTDTQYF
TRBV6-4	TRBJ1-2	once	NA	TGTGCCAGCAGTCCGGCAGGAAACTATGGCTACACCTTC	CASSPAGNYGYTF
TRBV6-6	TRBJ1-2	NA	TRBD1	TGTGCCAGCAGTTACTCCGGGACAGGTGGCTATGGCTACACCTTC	CASSYSGTGGYGYTF
TRBV6-1	TRBJ1-1	NA	NA	TGTGCCAGCAGCTTAAATTACATGAACACTGAAGCTTTCTTT	CASSLNYMNTEAFF
TRBV15	TRBJ2-5	NA	NA	TGTGCCACCAGCCGTATTCAAGAGACCCAGTACTTC	CATSRIQETQYF
TRBV5-4	TRBJ2-3	NA	NA	TGTGCCAGCAGCCCACAGGGCACAGATACGCAGTATTTT	CASSPQGTDTQYF
TRBV11-3	TRBJ2-5	NA	TRBD1	TGTGCCAGCAGCTTACAGGGGGATTACCAAGAGACCCAGTACTTC	CASSLQGDYQETQYF
TRBV6-1	TRBJ1-6	few	NA	TGTGCCAGCAGTGAAGTGTTACCGGGGAGCTCCTATAATTCACCCCTCCACTTT	CASSEVLPGSSYNSPLHF
TRBV4-3	TRBJ2-7	once	TRBD1	TGCGCCAGCAGCCCGACCCCACCTCGGGACAGAGAATACGAGCAGTACTTC	CASSPTPPRDREYEQYF
TRBV18	TRBJ2-1	NA	TRBD2	TGTGCCAGCTCACCATCCGGGACTAGCGGGAGGGAGCAGTTCTTC	CASSPSGTSGREQFF
TRBV30	TRBJ2-3	few	NA	TGTGCCTTAAACCGGGGGACTAGCACAGATACGCAGTATTTT	CALNRGTSTDTQYF
TRBV18	TRBJ2-2	NA	TRBD1	TGTGCCAGCTCACCCCGGACAGGGTCAAACACCGGGGAGCTGTTTTTT	CASSPRTGSNTGELFF
TRBV11-2	TRBJ2-3	NA	TRBD2	TGTGCCAGCAGCTTGGCGGGAGAGTGGACAGATACGCAGTATTTT	CASSLAGEWTDTQYF
TRBV7-9	TRBJ1-2	NA	NA	TGTGCCAGCAGCCTGGGTTTCGAGTATGGCTACACCTTC	CASSLGFEYGYTF
TRBV28	TRBJ2-2	NA	NA	TGTGCCAGCAGCCCCCCTAACACCGGGGAGCTGTTTTTT	CASSPPNTGELFF
TRBV9	TRBJ1-6	many	NA	TGTGCCAGCAGCGTAGGTCTAGGGAAGGAGTCACCCCTCCACTTT	CASSVGLGKESPLHF
TRBV25-1	TRBJ2-3	NA	NA	TGTGCCAGCTCTGGCGGGGTCACGCAGTATTTT	CASSGGVTQYF
TRBV4-2	TRBJ1-4	NA	NA	TGTGCCAGCAGCCAAGGGGGGTACGAAAAACTGTTTTTT	CASSQGGYEKLFF
TRBV7-9	TRBJ1-2	few	NA	TGTGCCAGCAGCTTAGGGGACGGATCCAGCAACTATGGCTACACCTTC	CASSLGDGSSNYGYTF
TRBV5-1	TRBJ2-1	NA	TRBD2	TGCGCCAGCAGCAGTAGCGGGAACTACAATGAGCAGTTCTTC	CASSSSGNYNEQFF
TRBV15	TRBJ2-1	NA	TRBD2	TGTGCCACCAGCAGAGCTAGCGGGTCCTACAATGAGCAGTTCTTC	CATSRASGSYNEQFF
TRBV6-1	TRBJ2-7	NA	NA	TGTGCCAGCAGTGAAACTCCTATCTACGAGCAGTACTTC	CASSETPIYEQYF
TRBV30	TRBJ1-5	NA	NA	TGTGCCTGGGGCCCCGGACATTTCAATCAGCCCCAGCATTTT	CAWGPGHFNQPQHF
TRBV5-4	TRBJ2-1	NA	TRBD2	TGTGCCAGCAGCTTGCCTAAACCCGGGCTAGCGGGCGGGAATGAGCAGTTCTTC	CASSLPKPGLAGGNEQFF